This TCR beta chain appears in the sequencing data of a study of tumor-infiltrating lymphocytes in oesophageal squamous cell carcinoma. The CDR3 is made up of 19 amino acids. Germline V gives CDR1 MGHRA, CDR2 YSYEKL. Trimming removed 1 base from V and 0 bases from J; junction bases left unmatched: 11. TCRdb passed the PCR reads through MiXCR, listing each CDR3 protein once. Of roughly 11,000 distinct CDR3 sequences listed, roughly 60% are singletons. Sequenced: esophageal tumor tissue. The J gene is TRBJ2-3, the V gene TRBV4-1, with 9 positions matching TRBD1. This receptor was taken from a male donor with esophageal squamous cell carcinoma. The CDR3 DNA reads as TGCGCCAGCAGCCAAGCATCTTTTACCGGGACAGGGAGCACAGATACGCAGTATTTT. Translated: CASSQASFTGTGSTDTQYF.